The clone carrying this TCR beta chain was recorded at least ten times. Its specificity is unknown. The entry originates in a study of T cells after yellow fever vaccination. Whole-study results and caveats: Most clones from primary vaccination resurfaced after the booster (around 97% CD4, more than 75% CD8).

In TCRdb, the 5' RACE reads were re-called with MiXCR into one record per CDR3 protein. Of about 340,000 distinct CDR3 sequences in the sample, approximately 3.9% are singletons; the top ten hold 20% to 25%. Trimming cost V 2 bases and J 10 bases; bases outside gene matches: 4. The CDR3 extends over 14 amino acids. Germline CDR1 reads MNHEY; CDR2 reads SVGAGI. This chain uses TRBV6-5 with TRBJ1-6; 8 bases line up with TRBD1. Sample: PBMCs, taken 5 days after the yellow fever booster vaccination. This clonotype was sampled from a young man who received the YFV17D yellow fever vaccine. As DNA, the CDR3 is TGTGCCAGCAGTTACGCACAGGGGGTCTCACCCCTCCACTTT. Protein: CASSYAQGVSPLHF.